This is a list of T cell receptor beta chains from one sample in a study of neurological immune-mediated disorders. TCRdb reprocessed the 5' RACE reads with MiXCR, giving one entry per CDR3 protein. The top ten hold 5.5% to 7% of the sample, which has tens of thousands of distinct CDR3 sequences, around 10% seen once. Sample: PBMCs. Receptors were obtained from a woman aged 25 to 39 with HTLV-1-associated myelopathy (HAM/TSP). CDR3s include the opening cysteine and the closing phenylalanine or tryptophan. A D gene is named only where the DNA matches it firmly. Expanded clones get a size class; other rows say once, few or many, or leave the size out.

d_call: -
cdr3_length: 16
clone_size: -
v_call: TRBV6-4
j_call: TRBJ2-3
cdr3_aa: CASSDGPNLGTDTQYF
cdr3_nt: TGTGCCAGCAGTGACGGCCCCAACCTTGGCACAGATACGCAGTATTTT

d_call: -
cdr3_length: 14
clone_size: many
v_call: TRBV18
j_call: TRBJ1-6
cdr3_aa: CASSLQGINSPLHF
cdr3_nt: TGTGCCAGCTCACTTCAGGGGATTAATTCACCCCTCCACTTT

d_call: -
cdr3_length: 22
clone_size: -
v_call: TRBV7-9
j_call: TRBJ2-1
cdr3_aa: CASSFYICSARGTGTAHNEQFF
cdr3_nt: -

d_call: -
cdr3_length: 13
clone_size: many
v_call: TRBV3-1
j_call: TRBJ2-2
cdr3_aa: CASSWAKAGELFF
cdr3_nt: TGTGCCAGCAGCTGGGCGAAGGCCGGGGAGCTGTTTTTT

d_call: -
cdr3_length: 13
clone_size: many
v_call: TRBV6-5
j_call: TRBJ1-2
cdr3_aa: CASSPGHPYGYTF
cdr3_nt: TGTGCCAGCAGTCCGGGACATCCCTATGGCTACACCTTC

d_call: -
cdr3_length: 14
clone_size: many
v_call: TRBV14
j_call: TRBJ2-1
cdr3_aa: CASRMGYRGGLQFF
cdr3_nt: TGTGCCAGCAGAATGGGCTACCGCGGGGGCCTTCAGTTCTTC

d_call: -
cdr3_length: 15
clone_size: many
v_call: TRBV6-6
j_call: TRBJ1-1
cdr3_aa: CASGSSMGMNTEAFF
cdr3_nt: TGTGCCAGCGGTTCGAGCATGGGCATGAACACTGAAGCTTTCTTT

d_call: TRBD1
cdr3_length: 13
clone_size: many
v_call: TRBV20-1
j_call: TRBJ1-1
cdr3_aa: CSASGTGHTEAFF
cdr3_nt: TGCAGTGCTTCCGGGACAGGCCACACTGAAGCTTTCTTT

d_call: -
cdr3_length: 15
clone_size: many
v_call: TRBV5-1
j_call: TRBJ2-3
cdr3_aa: CASSLTGDGTDTQYF
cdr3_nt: TGCGCCAGCAGCCTGACCGGAGATGGCACAGATACGCAGTATTTT

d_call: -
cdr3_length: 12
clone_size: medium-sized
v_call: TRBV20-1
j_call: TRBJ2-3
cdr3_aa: CSVGGGADTQYF
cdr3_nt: TGCAGTGTCGGAGGGGGCGCAGATACGCAGTATTTT

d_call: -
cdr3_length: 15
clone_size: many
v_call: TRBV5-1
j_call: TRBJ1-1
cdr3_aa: CASSLARGRATEAFF
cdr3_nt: TGCGCCAGCAGCTTGGCTAGGGGAAGGGCTACTGAAGCTTTCTTT

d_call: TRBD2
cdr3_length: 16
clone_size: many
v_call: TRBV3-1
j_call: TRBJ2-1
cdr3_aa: CASSQAGGALVNEQFF
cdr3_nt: TGTGCCAGCAGCCAAGCGGGGGGGGCCCTGGTGAATGAGCAGTTCTTC

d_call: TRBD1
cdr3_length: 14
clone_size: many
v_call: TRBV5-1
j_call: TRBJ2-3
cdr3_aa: CASKSPGGTDTQYF
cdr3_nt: TGCGCCAGCAAGTCCCCAGGGGGAACAGATACGCAGTATTTT

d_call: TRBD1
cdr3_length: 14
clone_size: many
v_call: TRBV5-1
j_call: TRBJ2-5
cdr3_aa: CASSPGQGQETQYF
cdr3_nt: TGCGCCAGCAGCCCTGGACAGGGCCAAGAGACCCAGTACTTC

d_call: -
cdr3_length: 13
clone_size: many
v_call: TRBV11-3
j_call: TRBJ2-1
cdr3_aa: CASSYSWGHEQFF
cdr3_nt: TGTGCCAGCAGCTATAGCTGGGGGCATGAGCAGTTCTTC

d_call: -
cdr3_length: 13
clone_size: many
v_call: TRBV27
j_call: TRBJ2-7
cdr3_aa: CASSDGGPYEQYF
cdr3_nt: TGTGCCAGCAGTGACGGGGGGCCCTACGAGCAGTACTTC

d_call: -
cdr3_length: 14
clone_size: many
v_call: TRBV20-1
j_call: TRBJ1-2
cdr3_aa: CSATLDGGPNGYTF
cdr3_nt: TGCAGTGCTACGCTCGACGGGGGACCAAACGGCTACACCTTC

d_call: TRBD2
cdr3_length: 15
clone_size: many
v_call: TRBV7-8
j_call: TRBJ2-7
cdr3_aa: CASSLVAGGSYEQYF
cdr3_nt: TGTGCCAGCAGCCTGGTAGCGGGGGGGTCCTACGAGCAGTACTTC

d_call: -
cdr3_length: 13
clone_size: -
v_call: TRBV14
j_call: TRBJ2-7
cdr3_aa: CASRATGGYEQYF
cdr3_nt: TGTGCCAGCAGAGCGACAGGTGGATACGAGCAGTACTTC

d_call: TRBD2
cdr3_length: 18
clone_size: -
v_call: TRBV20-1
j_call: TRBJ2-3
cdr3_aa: CSARDTSASGGGTYTQYF
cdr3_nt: TGCAGTGCTAGAGATACTTCTGCTAGCGGGGGGGGCACATATACGCAGTATTTT

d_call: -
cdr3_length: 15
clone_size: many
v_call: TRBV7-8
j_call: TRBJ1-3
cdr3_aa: CASSGLGASGNTIYF
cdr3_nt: TGTGCCAGCAGCGGCCTTGGAGCCTCTGGAAACACCATATATTTT

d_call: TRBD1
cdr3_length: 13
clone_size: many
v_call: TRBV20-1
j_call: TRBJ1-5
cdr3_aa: CSALTGPNQPQHF
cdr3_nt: TGCAGTGCCCTGACAGGGCCCAATCAGCCCCAGCATTTT

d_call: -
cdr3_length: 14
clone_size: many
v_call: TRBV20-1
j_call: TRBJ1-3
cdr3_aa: CSARGLRGGNTIYF
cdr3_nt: TGCAGTGCTAGGGGTCTACGGGGGGGAAACACCATATATTTT

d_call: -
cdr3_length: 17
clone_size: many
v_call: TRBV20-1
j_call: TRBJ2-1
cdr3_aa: CSVPVTQGEIYYNEQFF
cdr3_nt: TGCAGTGTCCCGGTCACACAGGGAGAAATTTACTACAATGAGCAGTTCTTC

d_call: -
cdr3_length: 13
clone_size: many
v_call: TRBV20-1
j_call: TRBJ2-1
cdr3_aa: CSARKWGSNEQFF
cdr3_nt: TGCAGTGCGAGAAAGTGGGGTAGCAATGAGCAGTTCTTC

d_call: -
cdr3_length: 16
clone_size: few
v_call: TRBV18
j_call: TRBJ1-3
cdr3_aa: CASSPKSELGGNTIYF
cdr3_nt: TGTGCCAGCTCACCAAAATCGGAACTGGGAGGAAACACCATATATTTT

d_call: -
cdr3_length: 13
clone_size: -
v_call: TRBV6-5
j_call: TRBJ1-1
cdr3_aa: CANSYQVNTEAFF
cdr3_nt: TGTGCCAACAGTTACCAGGTGAACACTGAAGCTTTCTTT

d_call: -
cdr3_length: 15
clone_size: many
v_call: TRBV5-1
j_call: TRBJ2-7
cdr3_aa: CASSFRDLSSYEQYF
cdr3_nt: TGCGCCAGCAGTTTCCGGGACTTGAGCTCCTACGAGCAGTACTTC

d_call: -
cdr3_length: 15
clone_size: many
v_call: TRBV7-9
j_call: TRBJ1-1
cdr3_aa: CASSSPRKTYTEAFF
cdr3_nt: TGTGCCAGCAGCTCACCAAGGAAAACTTACACTGAAGCTTTCTTT

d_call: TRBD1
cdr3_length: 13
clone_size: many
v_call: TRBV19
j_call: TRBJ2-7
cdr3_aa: CASSTTGAYEQYF
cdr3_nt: TGTGCCAGTAGTACAACAGGGGCCTACGAGCAGTACTTC

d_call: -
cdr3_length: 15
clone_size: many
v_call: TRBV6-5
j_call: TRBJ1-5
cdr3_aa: CASSYSPGGNQPQHF
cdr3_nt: TGTGCCAGCAGTTATTCTCCCGGAGGCAATCAGCCCCAGCATTTT